The rows below give T cell receptor beta chains drawn from one sample of a study of response to subunit inactivated influenza vaccine. A single record per CDR3 protein comes from TCRdb applying MiXCR to the RT-PCR reads. The sample has approximately 290,000 distinct CDR3 sequences, approximately 21% seen once. The input for sequencing was PBMCs from blood, taken 21 months after vaccination. The receptors stem from a man aged 45 to 70 who received an inactivated influenza vaccine. CDR3s include the opening cysteine and the closing phenylalanine or tryptophan. The order of the fields is D gene, clone size, V gene, J gene, CDR3 DNA, CDR3 protein. The D gene is left open where the match is weak. For some rows the clone size is stated as once, few or many, or as a class when expanded; others skip it.

-	-	TRBV5-1	TRBJ1-1	TGCGCCAGCAGCGTCCTTCCAGCGAACACTGAAGCTTTCTTT	CASSVLPANTEAFF
-	many	TRBV12-3/TRBV12-4	TRBJ1-1	TGTGCCAGCAGTTTAAGTCGGCGGGGTGTAGCTTTCTTT	CASSLSRRGVAFF
TRBD1	many	TRBV28	TRBJ1-2	TGTGCCAGCACTCAGGGACAGGGAACTTATGGCTACACCTTC	CASTQGQGTYGYTF
TRBD1	many	TRBV27	TRBJ2-7	TGTGCCAGCAGTTCGACAGGGAACGAGCAGTACTTC	CASSSTGNEQYF
-	few	TRBV4-2	TRBJ1-5	TGTGCCAGCAGCCAAGAGCCGGGATATAGCAATCAGCCCCAGCATTTT	CASSQEPGYSNQPQHF
-	few	TRBV7-6	TRBJ1-3	TGTGCCAGCAGCTTAGCCATCGCAGGGACTGGAAACACCATATATTTT	CASSLAIAGTGNTIYF
TRBD1	-	TRBV7-3	TRBJ2-2	TGTGCCAGCAGCTCACAGGGGCCGAACACCGGGGAGCTGTTTTTT	CASSSQGPNTGELFF
TRBD2	-	TRBV7-8	TRBJ2-7	TGTGCCAGCAGCTTGGAAAGCGGGAGGCGGGGGTACGAGCAGTACTTC	CASSLESGRRGYEQYF
TRBD1	many	TRBV5-6	TRBJ2-2	TGTGCCAGCAGCTTTCGGACAGGGGGCTTGACCGGGGAGCTGTTTTTT	CASSFRTGGLTGELFF
-	many	TRBV7-2	TRBJ1-5	TGTGCCAGCACCCGGGGGAGCAATCAGCCCCAGCATTTT	CASTRGSNQPQHF
-	few	TRBV7-2	TRBJ1-6	TGTGCCAGCAGCTTAGACGACAGGCTACTTTCACCCCTCCACTTT	CASSLDDRLLSPLHF
-	-	TRBV12-3/TRBV12-4	TRBJ1-5	TGTGCCAGCAGGGGACAAGGGGCCCTTAGCAATCAGCCCCAGCATTTT	CASRGQGALSNQPQHF
-	-	TRBV27	TRBJ1-1	TGTGCCAGCAGTTTAGGGGCCCGGGGCACTGAAGCTTTATTT	CASSLGARGTEALF
-	-	TRBV10-2	TRBJ2-5	TGCGCCAGCAGTGAGGCACTCCAAGAGACCCAGTACTTC	CASSEALQETQYF
-	-	TRBV6-5	TRBJ2-3	TGTGCCAGCAGTTATCCAGGGGTCACAGATACGCAGTATTTT	CASSYPGVTDTQYF
-	-	TRBV5-1	TRBJ2-5	TGCGCCAGCAGCTTGGTCGTTGGGGCGTTGGAGACCCAGTACTTC	CASSLVVGALETQYF
TRBD1	few	TRBV5-6	TRBJ1-5	TGTGCCAGCAGCTACGGACAGGGTAGGGCCAATCAGCCCCAGCATTTT	CASSYGQGRANQPQHF
-	-	TRBV19	TRBJ2-3	TGTGCCAGTAGTATCATGGGCAGCACAGATACGCAGTATTTT	CASSIMGSTDTQYF
-	many	TRBV14	TRBJ2-3	TGTGCCAGCAGCCGTGGGGGAGCGGTGGGAGATACGCAGTATTTT	CASSRGGAVGDTQYF
-	few	TRBV5-1	TRBJ2-3	TGCGCCAGCAGCTCGCGCGGCGGATACACAGATACGCAGTATTTT	CASSSRGGYTDTQYF
-	-	TRBV24-1	TRBJ1-5	TGTGCCACGAGCTCAATGGGGGTTCAGCCCCAGCATTTT	CATSSMGVQPQHF
TRBD2	-	TRBV6-1	TRBJ2-3	TGTGCCAGCTCATCAACTAGCGGGGTATTCACAGATACGCAGTATTTT	CASSSTSGVFTDTQYF
TRBD1	once	TRBV4-1	TRBJ2-7	TGCGCCAGCAGCCAAGCCCCGGGACAGTTCTACGAGCAGTACTTC	CASSQAPGQFYEQYF
-	few	TRBV7-8	TRBJ2-7	TGTGCCAGCAGCCCAAAAAAAGCCGGATCTCAAGCCTCCTACGAGCAGTACTTC	CASSPKKAGSQASYEQYF
-	-	TRBV3-1	TRBJ2-5	TGTGCCAGCAGCCGAGATAACAGCCGCCCAGAGACCCAGTACTTC	CASSRDNSRPETQYF
TRBD2	-	TRBV2	TRBJ2-1	TGTGCCAGCAGTGCCCTAGCGGGATCTAGGGTAGGCAATGAGCAGTTCTTC	CASSALAGSRVGNEQFF
TRBD1	few	TRBV20-1	TRBJ1-2	TGCAGTGCTACCCCGGGCCGGGACAGGGTCTATGGCTACACCTTC	CSATPGRDRVYGYTF
-	-	TRBV20-1	TRBJ2-7	TGCAGTGCTACGGACATTCCGGAGCAGTACTTC	CSATDIPEQYF
-	few	TRBV2	TRBJ2-7	TGTGCCAGCAACGACGGGACGGACTCCTACGAGCAGTACTTC	CASNDGTDSYEQYF
-	few	TRBV20-1	TRBJ2-7	TGCAGTGCTAGAGGTAGTGTCGGGAGCGGTCTCGAGCAGTACTTC	CSARGSVGSGLEQYF
TRBD1	-	TRBV30	TRBJ1-6	TGTGCCTGGAGAGGACAGGCCTCCTCACCCCTCCACTTT	CAWRGQASSPLHF
TRBD2	-	TRBV12-3/TRBV12-4	TRBJ2-3	TGTGCCAGCAGTCCTCGGGCTAGCGGTAGCACAGATACGCAGTATTTT	CASSPRASGSTDTQYF
TRBD1	-	TRBV4-1	TRBJ1-2	TGCGCCAGCAGCCAAGTATTGGACAGGGGCCGGGGCTACACCTTC	CASSQVLDRGRGYTF
-	few	TRBV12-3/TRBV12-4	TRBJ2-7	TGTGCCAGCAGTTCCTCCCTAGGGTGGGCCGAGCAGTACTTC	CASSSSLGWAEQYF
TRBD1	-	TRBV6-1	TRBJ2-1	TGTGCCAGCAGTAAGGACAGGCTTGGACAGTTCTTC	CASSKDRLGQFF
TRBD2	-	TRBV20-1	TRBJ2-7	TGCAGTGCCGCGGGGGACCAGACCTACGAGCAGTACTTC	CSAAGDQTYEQYF
TRBD2	-	TRBV10-3	TRBJ2-1	TGTGCCATCACTCCCGGGACTAGCGGGAGATATGAGCAGTTCTTC	CAITPGTSGRYEQFF
-	-	TRBV29-1	TRBJ2-2	TGCAGCGGGGACGTCACCGGGGAGCTGTTTTTT	CSGDVTGELFF
-	-	TRBV7-2	TRBJ2-2	TGTGCCAGCAGCTTACGTATCGGCAGGGGGGGCACCGGGGAGCTGTTTTTT	CASSLRIGRGGTGELFF
-	-	TRBV5-5	TRBJ1-2	TGTGCCAGCAGCTTGGTCGCACTGTCCTATGGCTACACCTTC	CASSLVALSYGYTF
-	few	TRBV10-3	TRBJ2-5	TGTGCCATCAGTGGTCCCGGAAAAGAGACCCAGTACTTC	CAISGPGKETQYF
-	-	TRBV3-1	TRBJ2-2	TGTGCCAGCAGCGAAAGTTGGGAGCTGTTTTTT	CASSESWELFF
TRBD2	few	TRBV19	TRBJ2-3	TGTGCCAGTAGTGCCGCCACTAGCGGAACACGGGATACGCAGTATTTT	CASSAATSGTRDTQYF
-	few	TRBV12-3/TRBV12-4	TRBJ1-5	TGTGCCAGCAGTTTGTCGCAAAACAATCAACCCCAGCATTTT	CASSLSQNNQPQHF
TRBD1	-	TRBV11-2	TRBJ1-2	TGTGCCAGCAGACGACCGGGACAGGGACTTTATGGCTACACCTTC	CASRRPGQGLYGYTF
-	-	TRBV19	TRBJ2-1	TGTGCCAGTAGCGACAACAAGAGATCCTACAATGAGCAGTTCTTC	CASSDNKRSYNEQFF
-	-	TRBV18	TRBJ2-3	TGTGCCAGCTCACCACAGGTCGGCGGCACAGATACGCAGTATTTT	CASSPQVGGTDTQYF
TRBD1	many	TRBV20-1	TRBJ1-5	TGCAGTGCTATCCCGGGACAGTCAAGACAAGGGTTCTCTCAGCCCCAGCATTTT	CSAIPGQSRQGFSQPQHF
-	few	TRBV29-1	TRBJ2-7	TGCAGCGTTGTCCTGAGCCCGGGGTTCCCTGACGAGCAGTACTTC	CSVVLSPGFPDEQYF
-	few	TRBV7-8	TRBJ1-4	TGTGCCAGCAGCTTAGGGCAGGGCGGGAGGAGTGAAAAACTGTTTTTT	CASSLGQGGRSEKLFF
-	few	TRBV5-6	TRBJ2-1	TGTGCCAGCAGCTTGTATCATGAGCAGTTCTTC	CASSLYHEQFF
TRBD1	-	TRBV3-1	TRBJ2-7	TGTGCCAGCAGCCTCCACAGGGGTGGGGAGCAGTACTTC	CASSLHRGGEQYF
-	-	TRBV12-3/TRBV12-4	TRBJ2-3	TGTGCCAGCAGTTTATGGGACATAGATACGCAGTATTTT	CASSLWDIDTQYF
-	-	TRBV10-3	TRBJ2-3	TGTGCCACGGCCCGGGACACTCACACAGATACGCAGTATTTT	CATARDTHTDTQYF
-	-	TRBV3-1	TRBJ2-5	TGTGCCAGCAGCCTCGATTTCAAAGAGACCCAGTACTTC	CASSLDFKETQYF
TRBD2	-	TRBV4-2	TRBJ2-3	TGTGCCAGCAGCCAGTCCGGACTAGCAAGCGCCGCAGATACGCAGTATTTT	CASSQSGLASAADTQYF